This T cell receptor (beta chain) comes out of a study of T cells in Graves' hyperthyroidism and ophthalmopathy. Findings and limits, study-wide: Blood also held most thyroid clonotypes expanded beyond 0.001. The model forecast ophthalmopathy, anticipating it by a median about six months before onset.

Amplification of TCR beta CDR3 regions used RNA as the template. Initially, a first-round RT-PCR of the TCR CDR3 employed the HTBI primer set. TCRdb recomputed calls from the multiplex PCR reads with MiXCR, one row per CDR3 protein. Among around 350,000 distinct CDR3 sequences listed, about 18% were seen once. To note about this clonotype: Its antigen is as yet unknown.

In germline, CDR1 is SGHAT, CDR2 FQNNGV. The CDR3 sequence is 17 residues long. V was pared by 0 bases and J by 0 bases, with 14 bases between. Patients aged 18 to 65 with hyperthyroidism were newly diagnosed, with duration under 2 months. Reasons for excluding patients were uncontrolled infection, other autoimmune disease, pregnancy or lactation. This sequence joins TRBV11-2 and TRBJ1-2; D possibly corresponds to TRBD1 (6 bases). The clonotype originates from a woman in her late teens or twenties with Graves' hyperthyroidism. The sample comprised blood. In nucleotides, the CDR3 is TGTGCCAGCAGCTTAGATGGCAGGGGCGAAGCTAACTATGGCTACACCTTC. This gives the protein CASSLDGRGEANYGYTF.